These 23 T cell receptor beta chains were all obtained from the same sample, sequenced in a study of identical twins. TCRdb fed the 5' RACE reads into MiXCR, producing one record per CDR3 protein. In the table there are 1.5 million or so distinct CDR3 sequences, roughly a third of which are singletons. The sequencing sample was made of cord blood. All receptors come from a newborn girl in good health.

Only a few counts were recorded for this clonotype. The chain uses TRBV3-1 and TRBJ2-7, with no clear D. Germline V gene sequence: CDR1 LGHDT, CDR2 YNNKEL (reference sequence). This CDR3 has 11 amino acids. The V and J ends lost 8 bases and 4 bases respectively, with 9 bases between them. In nucleotides, the CDR3 is TGTGCCAGCCAGTACGGATACGAGCAGTACTTC. Amino acid sequence: CASQYGYEQYF.

The J gene is TRBJ1-5, the V gene TRBV2; D is possibly TRBD1 (6 bases). Germline values: CDR1 SNHLY, CDR2 FYNNEI. This CDR3 region has 15 residues. V shed 1 base and J shed 2 bases, with 9 bases lying between them. Here the CDR3 reads CASSEEGGGNQPQHF. Written as DNA, the CDR3 is TGTGCCAGCAGTGAAGAGGGGGGAGGCAATCAGCCCCAGCATTTT.

A few counts support this clonotype. The chain joins TRBV19 to TRBJ1-2; D is ambiguous. The V end lost 0 bases, the J end lost 8 bases, and 10 bases lay between the germline ends. Germline lookup yields CDR1 LNHDA and CDR2 SQIVND (reference sequence). The CDR3 loop spans 13 amino acids. CDR3 protein: CASSIEGWRGYTF. Written as DNA, the CDR3 is TGTGCCAGTAGTATAGAGGGTTGGCGCGGCTACACCTTC. Supplemented by reference TRBV19 and TRBJ1-2, the full variable domain reads DGGITQSPKYLFRKEGQNVTLSCEQNLNHDAMYWYRQDPGQGLRLIYYSQIVNDFQKGDIAEGYSVSREKKESFPLTVTSAQKNPTAFYLCASSIEGWRGYTFGSGTRLTVV.

This clonotype was seen a few times. The rearrangement uses TRBV18 and TRBJ1-2, with 7 bases that match TRBD1. The CDR3 contains 19 residues. Germline assignment: CDR1 KGHSH and CDR2 LQKENI. The J segment lost 1 base and the V segment lost 3 bases, leaving 17 bases of the junction unmatched. The CDR3 DNA reads TGTGCCAGCTCACCCGGACTCCGGGACAGCGAGAAGGATAACTATGGCTACACCTTC. Residues: CASSPGLRDSEKDNYGYTF.

V gene TRBV20-1 combines with J gene TRBJ1-5; possibly TRBD1 for D (5 bases). The V gene's germline CDR1 is DFQATT and CDR2 SNEGSKA (reference sequence). V was clipped by 2 bases and J by 3 bases, with 14 bases between them. The CDR3 sequence is 15 residues long. CDR3: CSARPGPINNQPQHF. DNA for the CDR3: TGCAGTGCTAGACCGGGACCGATAAACAATCAGCCCCAGCATTTT.

The chain uses TRBV24-1 and TRBJ2-7; D ambiguous. Between the trimmed V and J ends, which lost 3 bases and 7 bases, there was a span of 18 bases. The CDR3 totals 15 residues. Germline V gene lookup returns CDR1 KGHDR and CDR2 SFDVKD. The CDR3 nucleotides read TGTGCCACCAGTGATAATCAGGCCCTCAGGAATGAGCAGTACTTC. It is translated as CATSDNQALRNEQYF.

This clonotype was detected only a few times. CDR3 DNA sequence: TGTGCCAGCAGCGCTCGTTCCGGCACAGGGGCAGATACGCAGTATTTT. Amino acids: CASSARSGTGADTQYF. The rearrangement uses TRBV14 and TRBJ2-3; 7 nucleotides match TRBD1. The junction had 12 bases not matched to a gene; V was cut back by 5 bases and J by 4 bases. The CDR3 totals 16 residues. The germline gives CDR1 SGHDN, CDR2 FVKESK.

The V call is TRBV28, the J call TRBJ2-1; 10 bases are a match to TRBD2. Per germline, CDR1 MDHEN and CDR2 SYDVKM. CDR3 length: 16 amino acids. V trimming: 5 bases; J trimming: 9 bases; junction bases outside the gene matches: 13. The CDR3 DNA sequence: TGTGCCAGCAGTGTCTCCAGCGGGAGGGCCCTCGGTGAGCAGTTCTTC. Its translation is CASSVSSGRALGEQFF.

This chain links TRBV12-3 or TRBV12-4 with TRBJ2-3; D remains unclear. There are 16 residues in the CDR3. Trimming shortened V by 2 bases and J by 4 bases, and 16 bases separated the two germline ends. Written as DNA, the CDR3 is TGTGCCAGCAGTTTAAGGATCGACGGCTACGCAGATACGCAGTATTTT. This codes for CASSLRIDGYADTQYF.

A word on this clonotype: This may arise from a read error, as a much more abundant clone is one base away. The chain employs TRBV2 and TRBJ2-3; 9 nucleotides match TRBD1. The CDR3 consists of 15 residues. The germline gives CDR1 SNHLY, CDR2 FYNNEI. Here the CDR3 reads CASSEGTGPTDSQYF. CDR3 DNA: TGTGCCAGCAGTGAGGGGACAGGGCCCACAGATTCGCAGTATTTT. Full variable domain (remainder filled in from reference TRBV2 and TRBJ2-3): EPEVTQTPSHQVTQMGQEVILRCVPISNHLYFYWYRQILGQKVEFLVSFYNNEISEKSEIFDDQFSVERPDGSNFTLKIRSTKLEDSAMYFCASSEGTGPTDSQYFGPGTRLTVL.

This clonotype was counted only a few times. The chain joins TRBV9 to TRBJ2-7; D might be TRBD1 (6 bases). Germline CDR1 SGDLS, CDR2 YYNGEE. Trimming left V 5 bases short and J 4 bases short, with 13 bases between. The CDR3 consists of 13 residues. DNA of the CDR3: TGTGCCAGCAGTGCTGCAGGGACATACGAGCAGTACTTC. Its protein product is CASSAAGTYEQYF.

This chain links TRBV27 with TRBJ2-1, with 15 nucleotides matching TRBD2. The J call may be incorrect, as the DNA end agrees better with TRBJ2-7. The CDR3 is 16 amino acids. Germline V CDR1 and CDR2: MNHEY, SMNVEV (reference sequence). The CDR3 spells CASSWTSGRAYNEQYF. The CDR3 nucleotides are TGTGCCAGCAGTTGGACTAGCGGGAGGGCCTACAATGAGCAGTACTTC.

The chain uses TRBV20-1 and TRBJ2-3; 10 nucleotides align to TRBD1. Per the germline V gene, CDR1 is DFQATT and CDR2 is SNEGSKA (reference sequence). The ends lost 0 bases at V and 6 bases at J; junction bases unmatched: 6. The CDR3 covers 15 residues. The CDR3 sequence is CSARDLTGGADTQYF. CDR3 DNA: TGCAGTGCTAGAGATTTGACAGGGGGCGCGGATACGCAGTATTTT.

V is TRBV3-1 and J is TRBJ1-6; 9 bases map to TRBD1. Germline V gene lookup returns CDR1 LGHDT and CDR2 YNNKEL (reference sequence). This CDR3 is 15 amino acids long. J lost 9 bases, V lost 6 bases, and 9 bases had no gene match. The CDR3 loop reads CASREGTGNASPLHF. CDR3 DNA sequence: TGTGCCAGCAGAGAGGGGACAGGGAATGCTTCACCCCTCCACTTT.

The chain employs TRBV12-5 and TRBJ2-1; a weak D match, TRBD1 (5 bases). Between the trimmed V and J ends, which lost 1 base and 7 bases, there was a span of 8 bases. Germline V gene lookup returns CDR1 LGHNT and CDR2 FRNRAP. The CDR3 runs to 13 residues. In DNA, the CDR3 is TGTGCTAGTGGTTTGGACAGGCTAAATGAGCAGTTCTTC. It encodes CASGLDRLNEQFF.

In this sample, this clonotype turned up a few times. The V call is TRBV20-1, the J call TRBJ2-7; D remains ambiguous. This CDR3 comprises 12 residues. The V and J ends lost 3 bases and 7 bases respectively, with 13 bases between them. Germline V gene lookup returns CDR1 DFQATT and CDR2 SNEGSKA (reference sequence). The DNA of the CDR3 is TGCAGTGCTAGTTACCCTATCCAGGAGCAGTACTTC. It is translated as CSASYPIQEQYF.

This clonotype turned up a few times. This chain uses TRBV7-2 with TRBJ2-3, with 7 bases that match TRBD1. The CDR3 is 15 residues long. Germline values: CDR1 SGHTA, CDR2 FQGNSA. V was pared by 3 bases and J by 3 bases, with 6 bases of the junction left unmatched. CDR3 in amino acids: CASSFSEGATDTQYF. Written as DNA, the CDR3 is TGTGCCAGCAGCTTCTCTGAGGGGGCAACAGATACGCAGTATTTT.

The table lists this clonotype with many counts. The J gene is TRBJ2-1, the V gene TRBV29-1; D is perhaps TRBD2 (6 bases). The CDR3 is made up of 16 amino acids. Trimming pared 1 base from V and 3 bases from J, leaving 16 bases between. CDR1 is SQVTM and CDR2 is ANQGSEA in the germline V gene. The CDR3 DNA reads as TGCAGCGTTGAAGGGGCGGGAAGGCCCTACTACAATGAGCAGTTCTTC. Amino acid sequence: CSVEGAGRPYYNEQFF.

The V call is TRBV7-2, the J call TRBJ1-2; possible D gene TRBD1, 6 bases. Trimming cost V 0 bases and J 7 bases, with 12 bases left between them. This CDR3 spans 14 amino acids. CDR1 is SGHTA, CDR2 FQGNSA, per germline. CDR3 coding DNA: TGTGCCAGCAGCTTAGCGCTGGGGGCGGGTGGCTACACCTTC. Translating gives CASSLALGAGGYTF.

The table lists this clonotype with a few counts. This chain uses TRBV9 with TRBJ2-7, with TRBD2 identical over 7 bases. CDR3 size: 19 residues. With V trimmed by 0 bases and J by 4 bases, 19 bases remained unmatched. Germline CDR1 and CDR2: SGDLS and YYNGEE. CDR3 sequence reads: CASSVGAASGPSGWYEQYF. The DNA of the CDR3 is TGTGCCAGCAGCGTAGGAGCGGCTAGCGGTCCGTCCGGGTGGTACGAGCAGTACTTC.

The chain couples TRBV20-1 to TRBJ2-5; TRBD2 matches 9 bases. V lost 0 bases, J lost 0 bases, and 11 bases stayed unmatched. The length of the CDR3 is 18 residues. CDR1 and CDR2 (germline): DFQATT, SNEGSKA (reference sequence). Here the CDR3 DNA reads TGCAGTGCTAGAGATAAAGGGGCTCTAGCGGGAAACCAAGAGACCCAGTACTTC. The encoded protein is CSARDKGALAGNQETQYF.

Worth noting for this clonotype: The junction shows a germline mismatch at one end, possibly a read error. The chain employs TRBV7-9 and TRBJ2-3, with D uncertain. This CDR3 comprises 11 residues. Germline CDR1 SEHNR, CDR2 FQNEAQ (reference sequence). This chain's CDR3 is CSSSLGFLQYF. The CDR3 coding sequence is TGTTCCAGCAGCTTGGGATTTCTGCAGTATTTT.

J is TRBJ1-2 and V is TRBV12-3 or TRBV12-4, with D uncertain. There are 11 residues in the CDR3. Trimming took off 3 bases at V and 8 bases at J, with 7 bases between the two ends. The CDR3 sequence is CASSFWSGYTF. For the CDR3, the DNA is TGTGCCAGCAGTTTTTGGAGCGGCTACACCTTC.